This TCR beta chain is drawn from a study of blood T cell repertoires in COVID-19. Overall study context: Specimens from acute and convalescent COVID-19 originated in the United States, Italy and Spain. The analysed material was cDNA or gDNA that came from T cells, B-cell-depleted T cells, or PBMCs.

The CDR3 runs 14 residues. V lost 7 bases to trimming and J lost 5 bases; unmatched junction nucleotides: 7. Looked up from germline, CDR1 is SNHLY and CDR2 is FYNNEI. Assay used: immunoSEQ multiplex PCR; TCRdb lists only in-frame clones, some missing. The repertoire holds about 400,000 clones, with around 86% as singletons. Source material: peripheral blood. V and J are TRBV2 and TRBJ2-2, with 7 bases aligning to TRBD2. The sequence was obtained from a human donor in a cohort sampled during active COVID-19. In nucleotides, the CDR3 is TGTGCCAGCACCGCGGGACTACAAACCGGGGAGCTGTTTTTT. Translated, it gives CASTAGLQTGELFF.